A single sample is the source of the 21 T cell receptor gamma chains below, sequenced in a study of gamma-delta chains in newborns, infants, children. TCRdb re-processed the reads via CATT. The table lists 25 gamma-chain clones. Sequenced material: blood, taken at week 6. The receptors were sampled from a child who was a newborn, infant or young child, either healthy, febrile or measles-vaccinated (not recorded which). This table probably holds off-target reads from a library built for another chain.

On this clone itself: The DNA is left out, because the CDR3 cannot be placed on it with certainty; the CDR3 is given as TCRdb lists it. The J gene went uncalled, whereas the V gene is TRGV9. Germline lookup yields CDR1 GITISATS and CDR2 ISYDGTV (reference sequence). The CDR3 adds up to 25 amino acids, both ends counted. Here the CDR3 reads CACDTVLGDSWDTRQMFFGTGIKLF.

In the case of this clone: The limits of the CDR3 on the DNA are not certain, so only TCRdb's listed CDR3 is given. The V gene was identified as TRGV9, while no J gene was called. The germline V gene encodes CDR1 GITISATS and CDR2 ISYDGTV (reference sequence). The CDR3 comprises 25 residues, both ends counted. CDR3: CACDTTGVYSWDTRQMFFGTGIKLF.

In the case of this clone: No DNA is shown, since the ends of the CDR3 on it are uncertain; the CDR3 is the one TCRdb lists. CDR3 amino acids: CACDTTGGDSWDTRQMFFGTGIKLF. For the V gene the call is TRGV9; the J gene has no call. The CDR3 is made up of 25 amino acids, end residues included. Germline V CDR1 and CDR2: GITISATS, ISYDGTV (reference sequence).

A remark on this clone: It is unclear where the CDR3 begins or ends on the DNA, so no DNA is shown, and the CDR3 is as TCRdb lists it. J gene calling gave no result, while the V gene is TRGV9. The germline V gene encodes CDR1 GITISATS and CDR2 ISYDGTV (reference sequence). Including both end residues, the CDR3 is 26 amino acids long. The CDR3 region is CACDTVLGDTSWDTRQMFFGTGIKLF.

Note on this clone: The DNA is left out, because the CDR3 cannot be placed on it with certainty; the CDR3 is given as TCRdb lists it. CDR3 region: CACDSTGGSWDTRQMFFGTGIKLF. The V gene is TRGV9, but the J gene lacks a call. The V gene's germline CDR1 is GITISATS and CDR2 ISYDGTV (reference sequence). The CDR3 region is 24 residues in length, termini included.

About this clone itself: The DNA is omitted, as the CDR3 cannot be located on it reliably, and the CDR3 follows TCRdb's listing. J gene calling gave no result, while the V gene is TRGV9. The germline V gene has CDR1 GITISATS and CDR2 ISYDGTV (reference sequence). The CDR3 has 24 amino acids, counting both end residues. The CDR3 region is CACDPTGGNRDTRQMFFGTGIKLF.

The J gene was not called, though the V gene is TRGV9. The length of the CDR3 is 15 residues. Per germline, CDR1 GITISATS and CDR2 ISYDGTV (reference sequence). CDR3 protein: CACDILGALTAQLFF. CDR3 nucleotides: TGTGCCTGTGACATACTGGGGGCTTTGACAGCACAACTCTTCTTT.

Comment on this clone: The DNA is left out, because the CDR3 cannot be placed on it with certainty; the CDR3 is given as TCRdb lists it. J gene calling gave no result, while the V gene is TRGV9. Ends included, the CDR3 has 29 residues. Germline V CDR1 and CDR2: GITISATS, ISYDGTV (reference sequence). CDR3 protein: CAFRSRRTWDNHSSWDTRQMFFGTGIKLF.

Here the V gene is TRGV9, but the J gene went uncalled. CDR1 is GITISATS, CDR2 ISYDGTV, per germline (reference sequence). CDR3 size: 16 residues. In DNA form, the CDR3 reads TGTGCCTGTGACGTACTGGGGGATACTTTGACAGCACAACTCTTCTTT. It specifies CACDVLGDTLTAQLFF.

On this clone itself: It is unclear where the CDR3 begins or ends on the DNA, so no DNA is shown, and the CDR3 is as TCRdb lists it. The J gene was not called, though the V gene is TRGV9. Germline values: CDR1 GITISATS, CDR2 ISYDGTV (reference sequence). Counting both end residues, the CDR3 totals 26 amino acids. The CDR3: CACDTGLGDYSWDTRQMFFGTGIKLF.

The J gene is uncalled and the V gene is TRGV9. CDR1 and CDR2 (germline): GITISATS, ISYDGTV (reference sequence). CDR3 length equals 20 residues. The CDR3 here is CASRAFLIWGISVATAQLFF. CDR3 nucleotides: TGTGCCTCCCGTGCTTTCCTAATCTGGGGGATAAGTGTTGCGACAGCACAACTCTTCTTT.

As for this clone: The limits of the CDR3 on the DNA are not certain, so only TCRdb's listed CDR3 is given. Here the V gene is TRGV9, but the J gene went uncalled. Germline V lookup: CDR1 GITISATS, CDR2 ISYDGTV (reference sequence). The CDR3 is made up of 25 amino acids, end residues included. This CDR3 is CACDIAGGYGRDTRQMFFGTGIKLF.

A word on this clone: The DNA is left out, because the CDR3 cannot be placed on it with certainty; the CDR3 is given as TCRdb lists it. The V gene is TRGV9, but the J gene lacks a call. Per germline, CDR1 GITISATS and CDR2 ISYDGTV (reference sequence). The CDR3 has 26 residues if both end residues are counted. The CDR3 sequence is CACDVTGGYANWDTRQMFFGTGIKLF.

With regard to this clone: No DNA is shown, since the ends of the CDR3 on it are uncertain; the CDR3 is the one TCRdb lists. V gene assignment gives TRGV9, but the J gene was left uncalled. The germline V gene encodes CDR1 GITISATS and CDR2 ISYDGTV (reference sequence). A total of 25 residues make up the CDR3, ends included. This chain's CDR3 is CACDNTGDTSWDTRQMFFGTGIKLF.

Note on this clone: The DNA is omitted, as the CDR3 cannot be located on it reliably, and the CDR3 follows TCRdb's listing. The V gene call reads TRGV9; no J gene was called. CDR1 and CDR2 (germline): GITISATS, ISYDGTV (reference sequence). 30 amino acids form the CDR3, both terminal residues included. CDR3 in amino acids: CASTRRRPPPLLGDIWDTRQMFFGTGIKLF.

With regard to this clone: The DNA is omitted, as the CDR3 cannot be located on it reliably, and the CDR3 follows TCRdb's listing. The V gene corresponds to TRGV9; no J gene was called. Germline V gives CDR1 GITISATS, CDR2 ISYDGTV (reference sequence). The CDR3 numbers 25 amino acids, ends counted. Here the CDR3 reads CACDTGGYGSWDTRQMFFGTGIKLF.

This clone was detected a few times. It is unclear where the CDR3 begins or ends on the DNA, so no DNA is shown, and the CDR3 is as TCRdb lists it. The CDR3 is CAFPVPGDGSWDTRQMFFGTGIKLF. No J gene was assigned, while the V gene was called as TRGV9. The CDR3 length equals 25 residues, ends included. Germline loops: CDR1 GITISATS, CDR2 ISYDGTV (reference sequence).

The V gene was identified as TRGV9, while no J gene was called. This CDR3 region has 13 residues. Germline values: CDR1 GITISATS, CDR2 ISYDGTV (reference sequence). The CDR3 DNA reads TGTGCCTGTGACTCCTGGGGGACAGCACAACTCTTCTTT. This translates into CACDSWGTAQLFF.

About this clone itself: Because the CDR3's place on the DNA is in doubt, the DNA is left out and the CDR3 is given as listed by TCRdb. No J gene was named, though the V gene is TRGV9. The V gene's germline CDR1 is GITISATS and CDR2 ISYDGTV (reference sequence). Ends included, the CDR3 has 23 residues. Here the CDR3 reads CASWGLSSWDTRQMFFGIGIKLF.

Note on this clone: It is unclear where the CDR3 begins or ends on the DNA, so no DNA is shown, and the CDR3 is as TCRdb lists it. V gene assignment gives TRGV9, but the J gene was left uncalled. With termini counted, the CDR3 has 27 amino acids. Looked up from germline, CDR1 is GITISATS and CDR2 is ISYDGTV (reference sequence). The CDR3 protein is CACDPTGGYASSWDTRQMFFGTGIKLF.

Remarks on this clone: Because the CDR3's place on the DNA is in doubt, the DNA is left out and the CDR3 is given as listed by TCRdb. The V gene is TRGV9; the J gene was not called. CDR1 is GITISATS, CDR2 ISYDGTV, per germline (reference sequence). The CDR3 numbers 26 amino acids, ends counted. This CDR3 is CACDSGGYPSSWDTRQMFFGTGIKLF.